The TCR beta chain described here comes from a study of read filtering for tumor transcriptome and immune sequencing. On the study more broadly: Whole-transcriptome libraries were prepared after DNase treatment. IR-seq gave about 3.5 to 11 million TCR reads per sample; RNA-seq gave about 80 to 1273. Study-wide results and limits: RNA-seq captured clonotypes less deeply and reliably than IR-seq. Correlation between methods rose after single-read clonotypes were removed.

This library used approximately 0.4 ug RNA and molecular barcoded adaptors spanning alpha/delta and beta/gamma chains. Using its own MiXCR run on the reads, TCRdb lists one record per CDR3 protein. The sample carries roughly 69,000 distinct CDR3 sequences, approximately 15% recorded once. Germline lookup yields CDR1 LGHDT and CDR2 YNNKEL (reference sequence). Trimming took 4 bases from V and 6 from J, leaving 10 bases between them. The CDR3 runs to 13 residues. Comments on this clonotype: Its antigen is still unknown.

The chain is built from TRBV3-1 and TRBJ2-4; D is unresolved. The clonotype was recovered from a donor over 35 with multiple myeloma. Sequenced input: a population of CD138-negative cells sorted from bone marrow. The CDR3, as DNA: TGTGCCAGCAGCCGTCGCGAAGGAAACATTCAGTACTTC. Protein product: CASSRREGNIQYF.